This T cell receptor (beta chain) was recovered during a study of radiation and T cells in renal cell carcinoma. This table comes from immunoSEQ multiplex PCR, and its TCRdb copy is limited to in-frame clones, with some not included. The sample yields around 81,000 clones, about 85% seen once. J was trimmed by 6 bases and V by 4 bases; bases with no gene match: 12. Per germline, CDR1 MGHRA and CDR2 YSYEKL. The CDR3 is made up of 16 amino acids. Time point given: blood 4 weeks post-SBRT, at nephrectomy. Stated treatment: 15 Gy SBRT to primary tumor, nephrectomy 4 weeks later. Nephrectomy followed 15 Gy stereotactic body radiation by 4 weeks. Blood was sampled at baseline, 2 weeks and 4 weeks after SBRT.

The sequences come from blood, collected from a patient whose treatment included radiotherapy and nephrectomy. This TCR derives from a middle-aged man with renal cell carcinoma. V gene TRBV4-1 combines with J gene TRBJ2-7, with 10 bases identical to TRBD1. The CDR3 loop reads CASSPPPGTGESEQYF. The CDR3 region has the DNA TGCGCCAGCAGCCCCCCGCCGGGGACAGGGGAATCCGAGCAGTACTTC.